This TCR beta chain was recorded in a study of identical twins. Points from the study as a whole: Analyses of zero insertions could, in part, be confounded by invariant MAIT and iNKT cells. In monozygotic twins, models underestimated the sharing of out-of-frame TCR alpha. Abundant beta clonotypes from cord blood had fewer insertions, unlike memory repertoires, which showed none.

J lost 2 bases, V lost 3 bases, and 9 bases had no gene match. The CDR3 length is 16 residues. Germline V gives CDR1 SGHRS, CDR2 YFSETQ. About this clonotype itself: Antigen unknown.

Unique molecular identifiers were in the cDNA, with template-switch universal primer binding. TCRdb itself ran the 5' RACE reads through MiXCR, one entry per CDR3 protein. Of some 570,000 distinct CDR3 sequences in the sample, about 20% were seen once. A further study also used this sample, focusing on yellow fever vaccine responses in identical twins.

The clonotype was recovered from a woman under 30 in good health. V is TRBV5-1 and J is TRBJ1-2; 8 bases are a match to TRBD1. The sequenced sample consisted of CD4+ T cells sorted from blood. The CDR3 spells CASSSPDRGTNYGYTF. The CDR3 DNA reads TGCGCCAGCAGCTCTCCCGACAGGGGAACCAACTATGGCTACACCTTC.